These 19 T cell receptor beta chains came from one sample sequenced in a study of T-cell reconstitution after alpha-beta-depleted transplantation in children. It was with unique molecular identifiers that the TCRbeta library was prepared. TCRdb passed the PCR reads through MiXCR, listing each CDR3 protein once. Of about 440,000 distinct CDR3 sequences in the sample, around 46% were seen once. Sequenced material: PBMCs, taken before TCRalphabeta/CD19-depleted stem cell transplant. The receptors were sampled from a girl aged 2 to 10 with aplastic anemia, due to receive a stem cell transplant.

The V gene is TRBV6-1, the J gene TRBJ2-1; D is possibly TRBD1 or TRBD2 (5 bases each). Germline V gene lookup returns CDR1 MNHNS and CDR2 SASEGT. Trimming took 5 bases from V and 0 from J, leaving 11 bases between them. The CDR3 loop spans 15 amino acids. The CDR3 region is CASSRGTGSYNEQFF. CDR3 coding DNA: TGTGCCAGCAGTCGAGGGACGGGCTCCTACAATGAGCAGTTCTTC.

This clonotype was recorded a few times. The chain is built from TRBV6-1 and TRBJ2-4; 7 nucleotides match TRBD2. CDR1 and CDR2 (germline): MNHNS, SASEGT. The J segment lost 2 bases and the V segment lost 11 bases, leaving 9 bases of the junction unmatched. This CDR3 spans 14 amino acids. The CDR3 DNA sequence: TGTGCCGCGGCGGCGGGAGCTTCCAAAAACATTCAGTACTTC. Residues: CAAAAGASKNIQYF.

This rearrangement joins TRBV20-1 to TRBJ1-2; weak D call: TRBD1 (6 bases). The germline gives CDR1 DFQATT, CDR2 SNEGSKA (reference sequence). This CDR3 region has 20 residues. V lost 0 bases and J lost 8, with 34 bases in between. The CDR3 region has the DNA TGCAGTGCTAGAGATATCCGTACCGACGGCAGTCAGAGGGGGGGGGCGGGCTACACCTTC. This gives the protein CSARDIRTDGSQRGGAGYTF.

In this sample, this clonotype turned up a few times. The chain couples TRBV10-3 to TRBJ2-3, with TRBD2 as a possible D gene (6 bases). In germline, CDR1 is ENHRY, CDR2 SYGVKD. V lost 6 bases, J lost 5 bases, and 9 bases lay in between. This CDR3 has 12 residues. The DNA for the CDR3 is TGTGCCATCAGCCTGGGAGGAGATACGCAGTATTTT. This translates into CAISLGGDTQYF.

In this sample, this clonotype turned up a few times. This chain uses TRBV29-1 with TRBJ2-2, with D unresolved. V shed 7 bases and J shed 7 bases, with 10 bases lying between them. CDR1 SQVTM and CDR2 ANQGSEA come from the germline V gene. This CDR3 has 11 residues. The chain's CDR3 is CSAASLGELFF. CDR3 DNA: TGCAGCGCCGCCAGTCTCGGGGAGCTGTTTTTT.

This clonotype was observed at least ten times. V and J are TRBV5-1 and TRBJ2-7, with TRBD1 identical over 8 bases. Germline CDR1 SGHRS, CDR2 YFSETQ. V was clipped by 4 bases and J by 4 bases; unmatched bases: 7. This CDR3 has 14 amino acids. The CDR3, as DNA: TGCGCCAGCAGCGCGGATGGACAGGGTTACGAGCAGTACTTC. Amino acid sequence: CASSADGQGYEQYF.

This clonotype was counted at least ten times. The CDR3 DNA reads TGTGCCAGCAGGGGGACAGGGGCGAATTCACCCCTCCACTTT. As protein: CASRGTGANSPLHF. The V and J genes are TRBV12-3 or TRBV12-4 and TRBJ1-6; 10 bases fit TRBD1. The CDR3 is 14 amino acids. The ends lost 6 bases at V and 7 bases at J; junction bases unmatched: 3.

The J gene is TRBJ2-1, the V gene TRBV29-1; 9 bases fit TRBD1. Trimming removed 7 bases from V and 4 bases from J; junction bases left unmatched: 5. This CDR3 region has 13 residues. CDR1 is SQVTM, CDR2 ANQGSEA, per germline. The CDR3 DNA is TGCAGCGGGGGGACAGGGATGTACAATGAGCAGTTCTTC. Its protein is CSGGTGMYNEQFF.

The chain is built from TRBV6-4 and TRBJ1-2; D not certain. The CDR3 covers 14 residues. V was pared by 0 bases and J by 2 bases, with 7 bases between. The V gene's germline CDR1 is MRHNA and CDR2 SNTAGT. The CDR3 nucleotides read TGTGCCAGCAGTGACTCAGGGTCCAACTATGGCTACACCTTC. It translates to CASSDSGSNYGYTF.

The chain has TRBV30 and TRBJ1-5; weak D call: TRBD1 (6 bases). CDR1 and CDR2 (germline): GTSNPN, SVGIG (reference sequence). This CDR3 is 14 amino acids long. The V end lost 3 bases, the J end lost 11 bases, and 20 bases lay between the germline ends. CDR3 in amino acids: CAWSQDSHSLAQHF. DNA for the CDR3: TGTGCCTGGAGCCAGGACAGCCATAGCTTGGCCCAGCATTTT.

In this sample, this clonotype turned up a few times. The chain combines TRBV6-2 or TRBV6-3 with TRBJ2-3; 7 positions agree with TRBD2. Germline V gene sequence: CDR1 MNHEY, CDR2 SVGEGT. V gave up 4 bases and J gave up 2 bases; unmatched junction bases: 12. This CDR3 region has 17 residues. The CDR3 protein is CASSFRWASGNTDTQYF. The CDR3, as DNA: TGTGCCAGCAGTTTCAGGTGGGCTAGCGGAAACACAGATACGCAGTATTTT.

The V and J genes are TRBV12-5 and TRBJ2-1, with D unresolved. The CDR3 runs to 14 residues. Trimming cost V 5 bases and J 7 bases, with 15 bases left between them. The germline V gene encodes CDR1 LGHNT and CDR2 FRNRAP. The CDR3 here is CASGPLKGLNEQFF. CDR3 in DNA: TGTGCTAGTGGTCCGCTTAAAGGGTTGAATGAGCAGTTCTTC.

The chain links TRBV20-1 to TRBJ2-2; weak D call: TRBD1 (5 bases). The CDR3 spans 15 residues. Germline CDR1 DFQATT, CDR2 SNEGSKA (reference sequence). Between the trimmed V and J ends, which lost 6 bases and 6 bases, there was a span of 20 bases. DNA for the CDR3: TGCAGTGCCTCTCCCGTGGGCAGGGAATCCGGGGAGCTGTTTTTT. This sequence encodes CSASPVGRESGELFF.

V gene TRBV5-1 combines with J gene TRBJ2-3; no definite D call. The length of the CDR3 is 17 residues. The V gene lost 5 bases and the J gene lost 1 base, with 20 bases spanning the gap. Looked up from germline, CDR1 is SGHRS and CDR2 is YFSETQ. The CDR3 DNA reads as TGCGCCAGCAGAATCACTAAGAGGTACCAGGGCACAGATACGCAGTATTTT. Translating it yields CASRITKRYQGTDTQYF. Complete variable domain (other parts from reference TRBV5-1 and TRBJ2-3): KAGVTQTPRYLIKTRGQQVTLSCSPISGHRSVSWYQQTPGQGLQFLFEYFSETQRNKGNFPGRFSGRQFSNSRSEMNVSTLELGDSALYLCASRITKRYQGTDTQYFGPGTRLTVL.

This clonotype was seen only a few times. This sequence joins TRBV29-1 and TRBJ2-2, with 7 bases identical to TRBD2. Germline lookup yields CDR1 SQVTM and CDR2 ANQGSEA. The CDR3 length is 14 residues. V shed 4 bases and J 2 bases; nucleotides not matched to a gene: 4. The CDR3 region is CSVVLARNTGELFF. The CDR3 nucleotides are TGCAGCGTTGTACTAGCGCGAAACACCGGGGAGCTGTTTTTT.

This clonotype was observed a handful of times. CDR3 residues: CASSLTSGLISEQYF. DNA for the CDR3: TGTGCCAGCAGCCTTACTAGCGGTTTGATCTCCGAGCAGTACTTC. The V and J genes are TRBV7-2 and TRBJ2-7, with 8 bases that match TRBD2. The CDR3 has 15 residues. Germline CDR1 and CDR2: SGHTA and FQGNSA. J gave up 6 bases and V 5 bases, and 12 bases lay outside the gene matches.

This clonotype was seen only once. V usage is TRBV20-1 and J usage is TRBJ2-5; 8 bases line up with TRBD2. V shed 6 bases, J shed 7 bases, and the junction held 25 bases outside the gene matches. The CDR3 totals 18 residues. Germline CDR1 DFQATT, CDR2 SNEGSKA (reference sequence). The CDR3 protein is CSAPPGRSGRDARGTQYF. CDR3 nucleotide sequence: TGCAGTGCCCCCCCCGGGAGGAGCGGGAGAGATGCAAGGGGGACCCAGTACTTC.

This clonotype was counted a single time. This rearrangement joins TRBV29-1 to TRBJ2-7, with D possibly matching TRBD2 (5 bases). The CDR3 loop spans 11 amino acids. CDR1 and CDR2 from the germline V gene are SQVTM and ANQGSEA. Trimming pared 7 bases from V and 4 bases from J, leaving 11 bases between. Here the CDR3 DNA reads TGCAGCGGGTCCTCGGGATACGAGCAGTACTTC. As protein: CSGSSGYEQYF.

This clonotype has only a few counts. The rearrangement joins TRBV7-2 to TRBJ2-3; the D gene is possibly TRBD2 (6 bases). The germline V and J ends were trimmed by 0 bases and 2 bases, with 6 bases remaining between them. Germline-derived CDR1 and CDR2 are SGHTA and FQGNSA. The CDR3 is 14 residues long. The CDR3 loop reads CASSLADYTDTQYF. The CDR3 DNA reads TGTGCCAGCAGCTTAGCGGACTACACAGATACGCAGTATTTT.